Listed here is a single T cell receptor (beta chain). The entry originates in a study of cytomegalovirus exposure and HLA in healthy donors. About the study: From HLA-typed donors, an early data release held around 80 million unique TCRs.

The CDR3 extends over 17 amino acids. Germline V gives CDR1 MGHDK, CDR2 SYGVNS. The V gene end was trimmed by 4 bases and the J gene end by 3 bases; junction bases not matched to a gene: 10. Vbeta (60) and Jbeta (13) primers were used in the PCR. Clones were read by immunoSEQ multiplex PCR, and TCRdb kept only the in-frame ones, dropping some. The sample records about 200,000 clones, 82% being singletons. Nominal health characterized the donors when sampled, though unrecorded immune exposures were likely. This clonotype was obtained from a middle-aged woman in good health and CMV-seronegative. Sequenced sample: PBMCs. V gene TRBV25-1 combines with J gene TRBJ2-1; 9 positions agree with TRBD2. DNA for the CDR3: TGTGCCAGCAGTGTCAGTATTGGCGGGGGGGACTACAATGAGCAGTTCTTC. It encodes CASSVSIGGGDYNEQFF. The variable domain in full, with the rest retrieved from reference TRBV25-1 and TRBJ2-1, is EADIYQTPRYLVIGTGKKITLECSQTMGHDKMYWYQQDPGMELHLIHYSYGVNSTEKGDLSSESTVSRIRTEHFPLTLESARPSHTSQYLCASSVSIGGGDYNEQFFGPGTRLTVL.